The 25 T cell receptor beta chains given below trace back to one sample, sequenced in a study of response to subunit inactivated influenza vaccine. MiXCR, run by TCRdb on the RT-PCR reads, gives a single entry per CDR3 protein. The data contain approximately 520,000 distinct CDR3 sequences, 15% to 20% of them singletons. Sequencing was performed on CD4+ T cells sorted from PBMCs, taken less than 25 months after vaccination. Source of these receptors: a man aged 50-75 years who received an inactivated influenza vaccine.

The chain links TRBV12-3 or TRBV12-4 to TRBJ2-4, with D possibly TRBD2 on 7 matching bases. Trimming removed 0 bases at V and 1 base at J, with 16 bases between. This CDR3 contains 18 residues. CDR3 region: CASSLAVAGARAKNIQYF. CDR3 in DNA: TGTGCCAGCAGTTTAGCCGTTGCGGGGGCCCGGGCCAAAAACATTCAGTACTTC.

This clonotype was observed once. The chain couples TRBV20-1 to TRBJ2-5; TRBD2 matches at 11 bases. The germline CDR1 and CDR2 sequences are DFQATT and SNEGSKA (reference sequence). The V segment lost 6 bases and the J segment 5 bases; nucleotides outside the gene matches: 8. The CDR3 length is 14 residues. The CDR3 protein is CSAQFSGRGETQYF. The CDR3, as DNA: TGCAGTGCCCAATTTAGCGGGAGGGGCGAGACCCAGTACTTC.

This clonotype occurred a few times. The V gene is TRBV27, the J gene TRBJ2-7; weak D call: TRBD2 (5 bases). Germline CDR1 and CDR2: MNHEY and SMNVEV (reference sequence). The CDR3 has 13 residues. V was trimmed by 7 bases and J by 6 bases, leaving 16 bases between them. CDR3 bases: TGTGCCAGCAAGCCGGGGTGGGCAGTCGAGCAGTACTTC. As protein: CASKPGWAVEQYF.

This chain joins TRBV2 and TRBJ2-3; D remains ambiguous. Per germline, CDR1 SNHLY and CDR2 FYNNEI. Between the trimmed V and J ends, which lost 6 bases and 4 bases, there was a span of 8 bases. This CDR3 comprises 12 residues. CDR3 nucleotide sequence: TGTGCCAGCAGCGAGATCTCAGATACGCAGTATTTT. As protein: CASSEISDTQYF.

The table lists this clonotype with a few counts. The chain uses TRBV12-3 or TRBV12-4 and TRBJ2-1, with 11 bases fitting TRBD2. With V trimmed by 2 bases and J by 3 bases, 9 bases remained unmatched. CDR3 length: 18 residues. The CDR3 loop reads CASSLRKRLAGFYNEQFF. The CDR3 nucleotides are TGTGCCAGCAGTTTACGAAAGCGACTAGCGGGATTCTACAATGAGCAGTTCTTC.

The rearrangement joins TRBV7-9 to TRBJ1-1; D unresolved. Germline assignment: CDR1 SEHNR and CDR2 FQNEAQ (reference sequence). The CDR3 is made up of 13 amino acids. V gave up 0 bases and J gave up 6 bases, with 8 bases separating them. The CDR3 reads CASSLAQWAEAFF. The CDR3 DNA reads TGTGCCAGCAGCTTAGCCCAGTGGGCTGAAGCTTTCTTT.

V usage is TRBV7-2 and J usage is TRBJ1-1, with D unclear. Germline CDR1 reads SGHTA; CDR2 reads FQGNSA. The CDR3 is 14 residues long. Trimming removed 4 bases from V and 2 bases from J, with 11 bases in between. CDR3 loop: CASSSWAGNTEAFF. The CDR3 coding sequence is TGTGCCAGCAGCTCGTGGGCGGGAAACACTGAAGCTTTCTTT.

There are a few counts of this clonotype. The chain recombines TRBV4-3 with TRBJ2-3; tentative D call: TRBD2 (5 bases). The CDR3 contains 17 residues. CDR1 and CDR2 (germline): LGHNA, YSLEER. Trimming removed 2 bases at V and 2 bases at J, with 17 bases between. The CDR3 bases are TGCGCCAGCAGCCAAAGATATTCGAAGCGGAACACAGATACGCAGTATTTT. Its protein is CASSQRYSKRNTDTQYF.

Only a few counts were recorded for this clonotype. CDR3 amino acids: CASTAGLPSYEQYF. CDR3 sequence (DNA): TGTGCCAGTACCGCTGGACTCCCTTCCTACGAGCAGTACTTC. The V and J genes are TRBV10-3 and TRBJ2-7; D may be TRBD2 (5 bases). The CDR3 has 14 amino acids. Trimming took off 10 bases at V and 1 base at J, with 17 bases between the two ends. The germline gives CDR1 ENHRY, CDR2 SYGVKD.

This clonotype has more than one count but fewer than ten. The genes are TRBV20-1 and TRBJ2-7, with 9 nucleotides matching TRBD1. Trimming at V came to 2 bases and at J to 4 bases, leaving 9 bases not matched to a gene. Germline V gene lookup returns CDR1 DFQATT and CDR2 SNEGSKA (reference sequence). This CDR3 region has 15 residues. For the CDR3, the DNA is TGCAGTGCTAGAAATCGGGACAGGGCCCTTTACGAGCAGTACTTC. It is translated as CSARNRDRALYEQYF.

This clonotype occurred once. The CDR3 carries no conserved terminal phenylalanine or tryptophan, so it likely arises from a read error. CDR3 in amino acids: CASSLSGKGYNEQFS. The CDR3 region has the DNA TGCGCCAGCAGCCTTAGCGGGAAAGGCTACAATGAGCAGTTCTCC. The rearrangement uses TRBV5-1 and TRBJ2-1; TRBD2 matches at 8 bases. The V and J ends lost 4 bases and 3 bases, in that order; junction bases with no gene match: 6. In germline, CDR1 is SGHRS, CDR2 YFSETQ. CDR3 size: 15 residues.

The CDR3 is CASSFQGAGSPLHF. The CDR3 bases are TGTGCCAGCAGTTTTCAGGGGGCAGGATCACCCCTCCACTTT. V and J are TRBV27 and TRBJ1-6; 8 bases are a match to TRBD1. The CDR3 runs to 14 residues. Unmatched junction bases numbered 5, after V lost 3 bases and J lost 10 bases. CDR1 is MNHEY and CDR2 is SMNVEV in the germline V gene (reference sequence).

CDR3: CASSPSQGPGTNEKLFF. DNA for the CDR3: TGTGCCAGCAGCCCATCCCAAGGGCCGGGCACTAATGAAAAACTGTTTTTT. V is TRBV5-4 and J is TRBJ1-4, with no clear D. V lost 4 bases, J lost 2 bases, and 18 bases lay in between. CDR3 length equals 17 residues. Germline V gene data show CDR1 as SGHNT and CDR2 as YYREEE (reference sequence).

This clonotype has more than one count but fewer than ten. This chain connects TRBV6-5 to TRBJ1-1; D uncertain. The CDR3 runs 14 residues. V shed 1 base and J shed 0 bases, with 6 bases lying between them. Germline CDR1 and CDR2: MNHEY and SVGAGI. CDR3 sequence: CASSYYGLNTEAFF. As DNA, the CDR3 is TGTGCCAGCAGTTACTACGGCCTGAACACTGAAGCTTTCTTT.

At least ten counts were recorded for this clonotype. The CDR3 sequence is CASSSNTDTQYF. Written as DNA, the CDR3 is TGTGCCAGCAGTTCAAACACAGATACGCAGTATTTT. J is TRBJ2-3 and V is TRBV12-3 or TRBV12-4; D gene unclear. The CDR3 loop spans 12 amino acids. Trimming stripped 4 bases from V and 2 bases from J, with 4 bases between.

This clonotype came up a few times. The CDR3 DNA follows: TGTGCCAGCAGTTTAAATGGCAGGGGGCGAATCGGTGGCTACACCTTC. The encoded protein is CASSLNGRGRIGGYTF. The genes are TRBV28 and TRBJ1-2, with 8 bases fitting TRBD1. The CDR3 sequence is 16 residues long. Germline CDR1 MDHEN, CDR2 SYDVKM. J gave up 7 bases and V 2 bases, and 12 bases lay outside the gene matches.

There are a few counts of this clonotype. The CDR3 region is CASSSLAGYEQYF. DNA of the CDR3: TGTGCCAGCAGTTCGCTAGCGGGGTACGAGCAGTACTTC. The chain recombines TRBV7-2 with TRBJ2-7, with 9 positions matching TRBD2. Germline V gene lookup returns CDR1 SGHTA and CDR2 FQGNSA. The CDR3 runs to 13 residues. After removal of 6 bases from V and 4 bases from J, the junction contained 4 bases not matched to a gene.

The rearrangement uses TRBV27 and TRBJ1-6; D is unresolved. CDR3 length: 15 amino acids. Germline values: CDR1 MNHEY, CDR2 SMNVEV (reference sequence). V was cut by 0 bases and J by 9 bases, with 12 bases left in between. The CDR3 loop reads CASSLSSTVFSPLHF. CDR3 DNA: TGTGCCAGCAGTTTATCGAGTACAGTTTTTTCACCCCTCCACTTT.

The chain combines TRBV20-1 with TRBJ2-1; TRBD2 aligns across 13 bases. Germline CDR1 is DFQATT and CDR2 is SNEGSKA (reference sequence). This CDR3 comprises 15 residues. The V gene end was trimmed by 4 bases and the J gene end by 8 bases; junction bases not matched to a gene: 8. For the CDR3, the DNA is TGCAGTGCTAAAGGGACTAGCGGGGTAGAGGATGAGCAGTTCTTC. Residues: CSAKGTSGVEDEQFF.

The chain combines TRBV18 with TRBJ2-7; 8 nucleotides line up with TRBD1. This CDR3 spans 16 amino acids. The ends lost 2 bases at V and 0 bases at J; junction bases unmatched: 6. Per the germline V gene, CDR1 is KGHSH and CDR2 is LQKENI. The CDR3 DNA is TGTGCCAGCTCACCAACAAACAGGGGGAGCTCCTACGAGCAGTACTTC. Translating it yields CASSPTNRGSSYEQYF.

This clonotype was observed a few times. CDR3: CASTGLGGSEAFF. The DNA for the CDR3 is TGTGCCAGCACGGGCCTCGGGGGCTCTGAAGCTTTCTTT. This chain links TRBV7-8 with TRBJ1-1; maybe TRBD1 (6 bases). The CDR3 runs to 13 residues. The germline CDR1 and CDR2 sequences are SGHVS and FQNEAQ. V lost 7 bases and J 6 bases, leaving 15 bases between the germline ends.

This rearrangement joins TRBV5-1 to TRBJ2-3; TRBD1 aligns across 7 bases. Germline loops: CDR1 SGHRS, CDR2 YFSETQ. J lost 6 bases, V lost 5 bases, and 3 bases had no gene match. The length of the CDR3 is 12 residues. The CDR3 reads CASRTTGDTQYF. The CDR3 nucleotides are TGCGCCAGCAGGACGACAGGGGATACGCAGTATTTT. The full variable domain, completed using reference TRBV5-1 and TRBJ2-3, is KAGVTQTPRYLIKTRGQQVTLSCSPISGHRSVSWYQQTPGQGLQFLFEYFSETQRNKGNFPGRFSGRQFSNSRSEMNVSTLELGDSALYLCASRTTGDTQYFGPGTRLTVL.

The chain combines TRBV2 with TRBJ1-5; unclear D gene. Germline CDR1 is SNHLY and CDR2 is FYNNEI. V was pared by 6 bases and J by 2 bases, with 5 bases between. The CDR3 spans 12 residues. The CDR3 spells CASRSGNQPQHF. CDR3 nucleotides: TGTGCCAGCAGGAGCGGCAATCAGCCCCAGCATTTT.

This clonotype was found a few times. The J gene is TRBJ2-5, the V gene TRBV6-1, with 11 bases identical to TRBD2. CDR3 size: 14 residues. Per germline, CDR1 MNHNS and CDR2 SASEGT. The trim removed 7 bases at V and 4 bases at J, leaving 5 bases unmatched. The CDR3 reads CASTDSGRGETQYF. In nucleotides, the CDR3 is TGTGCCAGCACCGATAGCGGGAGGGGAGAGACCCAGTACTTC.

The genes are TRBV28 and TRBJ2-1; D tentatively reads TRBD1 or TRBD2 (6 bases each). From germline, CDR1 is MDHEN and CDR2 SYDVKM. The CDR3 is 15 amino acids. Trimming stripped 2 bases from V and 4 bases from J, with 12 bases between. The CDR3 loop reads CASSLGGTLYNEQFF. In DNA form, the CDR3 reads TGTGCCAGCAGTTTAGGAGGGACACTATACAATGAGCAGTTCTTC.